Following are 17 T cell receptor beta chains from one sample sequenced in a study of blood T cell repertoires in COVID-19. The data were produced by immunoSEQ multiplex PCR, yet TCRdb's version contains in-frame clones alone and is incomplete. Among around 150,000 clones listed, approximately 84% were seen once. Specimen: PBMCs or T cells enriched from blood (not recorded which). These receptors were collected from a woman between 45 and 60 years old with acute COVID-19.

This chain connects TRBV5-5 to TRBJ1-5; TRBD1 matches at 8 bases. CDR3 length: 17 amino acids. Looked up from germline, CDR1 is SGHKS and CDR2 is YYEKEE (reference sequence). The J segment lost 0 bases and the V segment lost 3 bases, leaving 8 bases of the junction unmatched. Written as DNA, the CDR3 is TGTGCCAGCAGCTGGGGCTCGGACAGGGTTAGCAATCAGCCCCAGCATTTT. This translates into CASSWGSDRVSNQPQHF.

The chain recombines TRBV3-1 (or the pseudogene TRBV3-2) with TRBJ2-7; D is uncertain. There are 11 residues in the CDR3. Germline loops: CDR1 LGHDT, CDR2 YNNKEL (reference sequence). Trimming removed 1 base at V and 4 bases at J, with 2 bases between. CDR3 in DNA: TGTGCCAGCAGCCAAGTATACGAGCAGTACTTC. It yields the protein CASSQVYEQYF.

J is TRBJ2-1 and V is TRBV6-5; TRBD1 might be the D (5 bases). The CDR3 sequence is 16 residues long. Germline V gene lookup returns CDR1 MNHEY and CDR2 SVGAGI. V lost 0 bases and J lost 2, with 11 bases in between. The CDR3: CASSYSPRATYNEQFF. CDR3 in DNA: TGTGCCAGCAGTTACTCTCCCAGGGCCACCTACAATGAGCAGTTCTTC.

The CDR3 DNA reads TGTGCCTCGACAGGGGGGAAATACGAGCAGTACTTC. Protein sequence: CASTGGKYEQYF. The chain couples TRBV28 to TRBJ2-7; 9 bases line up with TRBD1. V lost 11 bases and J lost 4; bases outside the gene matches: 6. Germline V gene lookup returns CDR1 MDHEN and CDR2 SYDVKM. CDR3 length: 12 residues.

This rearrangement joins TRBV28 to TRBJ1-5, with 8 bases fitting TRBD1. J gave up 4 bases and V 2 bases, and 4 bases lay outside the gene matches. CDR1 and CDR2 from the germline V gene are MDHEN and SYDVKM. This CDR3 has 15 amino acids. The CDR3 region has the DNA TGTGCCAGCAGTTTAGCAGGGGGCTCTAATCAGCCCCAGCATTTT. Its protein product is CASSLAGGSNQPQHF.

The chain links TRBV2 to TRBJ1-2; 8 bases map to TRBD1. The CDR3 has 13 residues. CDR1 and CDR2 from the germline V gene are SNHLY and FYNNEI. Trimming removed 8 bases from V and 4 bases from J; junction bases left unmatched: 6. The CDR3 nucleotides are TGTGCCAGCGGGGGGACAGGCAGCTATGGCTACACCTTC. Its translation is CASGGTGSYGYTF.

The chain employs TRBV6-4 and TRBJ2-1; 9 bases match TRBD2. Germline V gene lookup returns CDR1 MRHNA and CDR2 SNTAGT. This CDR3 has 15 amino acids. Losses at the gene ends were 3 bases for V and 2 bases for J; bases not matched to a gene: 2. The CDR3 region is CASSEAGGTYNEQFF. In DNA, the CDR3 is TGTGCCAGCAGTGAAGCGGGAGGAACCTACAATGAGCAGTTCTTC.

This clone came up many times. This sample also contains other DNA sequences that code for the same CDR3. The J gene is TRBJ2-7, the V gene TRBV9, with 10 positions matching TRBD1. V trimming: 3 bases; J trimming: 4 bases; junction bases outside the gene matches: 1. Germline CDR1 reads SGDLS; CDR2 reads YYNGEE. The CDR3 has 13 amino acids. This CDR3 reads CASSGQGAYEQYF. CDR3 nucleotides: TGTGCCAGCAGCGGACAGGGGGCTTACGAGCAGTACTTC.

The gene calls are TRBV6-5 and TRBJ1-1; 7 bases agree with TRBD1. The germline V gene has CDR1 MNHEY and CDR2 SVGAGI. The ends lost 6 bases at V and 3 bases at J; junction bases unmatched: 7. The CDR3 covers 14 residues. The CDR3 bases are TGTGCCAGCAGAGTGACAGGGCAGGACACTGAAGCTTTCTTT. Its protein is CASRVTGQDTEAFF.

The rearrangement links TRBV3-1 (or the pseudogene TRBV3-2) to TRBJ2-2; 11 bases match TRBD1. Germline V lookup: CDR1 LGHDT, CDR2 YNNKEL (reference sequence). The CDR3 consists of 15 residues. The ends lost 5 bases at V and 5 bases at J; junction bases unmatched: 4. In DNA form, the CDR3 reads TGTGCCAGCAGCGGACAGGGGGCCGGGACCGGGGAGCTGTTTTTT. Translation gives CASSGQGAGTGELFF.

The chain carries TRBV4-1 and TRBJ1-1, with D perhaps matching TRBD1 (6 bases). Per the germline V gene, CDR1 is MGHRA and CDR2 is YSYEKL. This CDR3 is 13 amino acids long. The ends were cut back, 2 bases at V and 8 bases at J, with 12 bases in the middle. CDR3 residues: CASSQHTGSEAFF. The CDR3 DNA follows: TGCGCCAGCAGCCAACACACAGGGAGCGAAGCTTTCTTT.

The genes are TRBV5-1 and TRBJ1-2; TRBD1 agrees at 9 bases. The J segment lost 8 bases and the V segment lost 4 bases, leaving 9 bases of the junction unmatched. The CDR3 consists of 14 residues. CDR1 is SGHRS, CDR2 YFSETQ, per germline. As DNA, the CDR3 is TGCGCCAGCAGCCTTGACAGGGGGGCAGAGGGCTACACCTTC. Its translation is CASSLDRGAEGYTF.

Here the CDR3 reads CASSRAGGQVGLEQYF. The CDR3 DNA sequence: TGTGCCAGCAGCAGAGCGGGAGGGCAGGTGGGTCTCGAGCAGTACTTC. The chain joins TRBV11-2 to TRBJ2-7; TRBD2 agrees at 10 bases. Germline V gene sequence: CDR1 SGHAT, CDR2 FQNNGV. The length of the CDR3 is 16 residues. Germline trimming cut 5 bases from V and 6 bases from J; bases unmatched to any gene: 13.

This clone was recorded only once. V gene TRBV3-1 (or the pseudogene TRBV3-2) combines with J gene TRBJ2-7, with 14 positions matching TRBD2. In germline, CDR1 is LGHDT, CDR2 YNNKEL (reference sequence). This CDR3 region has 18 residues. Unmatched junction bases numbered 5, after V lost 1 base and J lost 0 bases. CDR3 sequence: CASSQGLAGGRHSYEQYF. As DNA, the CDR3 is TGTGCCAGCAGCCAAGGACTAGCGGGAGGGCGACACTCCTACGAGCAGTACTTC.

The DNA of the CDR3 is TGCAGCGTCCTAGGGCAGGGGCCGAATCAGCCCCAGCATTTT. As protein: CSVLGQGPNQPQHF. The V and J genes are TRBV29-1 and TRBJ1-5, with a weak D call TRBD1 (6 bases). Trimming took 6 bases from V and 4 from J, leaving 16 bases between them. The CDR3 has 14 amino acids. The germline gives CDR1 SQVTM, CDR2 ANQGSEA.

This chain links TRBV7-6 with TRBJ2-7, with TRBD1 matching 7 bases. CDR3 length: 13 amino acids. Germline CDR1 reads SGHVS; CDR2 reads FNYEAQ. Trimming cost V 4 bases and J 6 bases; bases outside gene matches: 6. CDR3 amino acids: CASSYGQASEQYF. The DNA for the CDR3 is TGTGCCAGCAGCTACGGACAGGCTAGCGAGCAGTACTTC.

The V gene is TRBV28, the J gene TRBJ1-6, with TRBD1 as a possible D gene (5 bases). The CDR3 consists of 15 residues. The V end was cut by 8 bases, the J end by 9 bases, with 20 bases between. Germline CDR1 and CDR2: MDHEN and SYDVKM. In DNA form, the CDR3 reads TGTGCCAGCGGTGCAAGGTCAGGGACTTTTTCACCCCTCCACTTT. Translated, it gives CASGARSGTFSPLHF.